The 26 T cell receptor beta chains given below trace back to one sample, sequenced in a study of blood T cell repertoires in COVID-19. Produced via immunoSEQ multiplex PCR; TCRdb's table is partial and in-frame only. This sample has 310,000 or so clones, with around four fifths found just once. Sequenced sample: peripheral blood. Source of these receptors: a woman in her forties or fifties with acute or convalescent COVID-19.

The J gene is TRBJ2-7, the V gene TRBV5-1; TRBD2 is a possible D gene (7 bases). Germline V gene lookup returns CDR1 SGHRS and CDR2 YFSETQ. The germline V and J ends were trimmed by 2 bases and 7 bases, with 13 bases remaining between them. This CDR3 is 13 amino acids long. The CDR3 bases are TGCGCCAGCAGCTTCGAACAGGGAGGGGAGCAGTACGTC. Amino acids: CASSFEQGGEQYV.

The chain links TRBV5-4 to TRBJ2-2, with D possibly being TRBD2 (6 bases). CDR3 size: 14 residues. V was trimmed by 4 bases and J by 3 bases, leaving 10 bases between them. The germline CDR1 and CDR2 sequences are SGHNT and YYREEE (reference sequence). This CDR3 reads CASSQQRDTGELFF. The CDR3 DNA follows: TGTGCCAGCAGCCAACAGCGGGACACCGGGGAGCTGTTTTTT. The full variable domain, rest sourced from reference TRBV5-4 and TRBJ2-2, is ETGVTQSPTHLIKTRGQQVTLRCSSQSGHNTVSWYQQALGQGPQFIFQYYREEENGRGNFPPRFSGLQFPNYSSELNVNALELDDSALYLCASSQQRDTGELFFGEGSRLTVL.

This clone is a singleton in its sample. V is TRBV6-5 and J is TRBJ2-2; D might be TRBD2 (6 bases). The V gene lost 10 bases and the J gene lost 0 bases, with 12 bases spanning the gap. From germline, CDR1 is MNHEY and CDR2 SVGAGI. The CDR3 runs to 14 residues. The CDR3 coding sequence is TGTGCCACTATGACTAGGTCGAACACCGGGGAGCTGTTTTTT. This codes for CATMTRSNTGELFF.

The chain is built from TRBV19 and TRBJ1-4; maybe TRBD1 (5 bases). CDR1 and CDR2 (germline): LNHDA, SQIVND (reference sequence). The germline V and J ends were trimmed by 7 bases and 8 bases, with 20 bases remaining between them. The CDR3 is made up of 15 amino acids. CDR3 DNA: TGTGCCAGTACTACTCGGGTCCAGGGTGGCGAAAAACTGTTTTTT. This translates into CASTTRVQGGEKLFF.

The rearrangement joins TRBV6-2 or TRBV6-3 to TRBJ1-2; TRBD1 agrees at 9 bases. The V gene's germline CDR1 is MNHEY and CDR2 SVGEGT. The CDR3 length is 15 residues. Trimming removed 5 bases from V and 4 bases from J; junction bases left unmatched: 8. The CDR3 DNA reads as TGTGCCAGCAGTCGCCGGGACAGGGCTGGCTATGGCTACACCTTC. Translation gives CASSRRDRAGYGYTF.

This sequence joins TRBV15 and TRBJ1-1; TRBD1 matches at 7 bases. The CDR3 contains 13 residues. With V trimmed by 7 bases and J by 7 bases, 9 bases remained unmatched. Germline-derived CDR1 and CDR2 are LNHNV and YYDKDF (reference sequence). This CDR3 reads CATINDRANEAFF. The DNA of the CDR3 is TGTGCCACCATCAACGACAGGGCCAATGAAGCTTTCTTT.

The chain is built from TRBV6-6 and TRBJ2-4, with a weak D call TRBD1 (6 bases). CDR1 MNHNY and CDR2 SVGAGI come from the germline V gene (reference sequence). The CDR3 runs 14 residues. V lost 7 bases to trimming and J lost 1 base, with 11 bases between them. The DNA of the CDR3 is TGTGCCAGCACCCTAACAGGGGCCAAAAACATTCAGTACTTC. It specifies CASTLTGAKNIQYF.

This clone has a single count. The chain combines TRBV21-1 with TRBJ2-7; TRBD1 is the table's D call, not checked against the DNA. TRBV21-1 is recorded as a pseudogene. CDR3 length: 13 amino acids. CDR3 nucleotides: TGTGCCAGCATTCTAACAGGGGCCTACGAGCAGTACTTC. Encoded protein: CASILTGAYEQYF.

The J gene is TRBJ2-7, the V gene TRBV29-1, with a possible D match to TRBD1 (5 bases). This CDR3 has 11 residues. V gave up 5 bases and J gave up 3 bases, with 8 bases separating them. The germline V gene has CDR1 SQVTM and CDR2 ANQGSEA. CDR3 sequence: CSVSGLYEQYF. The CDR3 region has the DNA TGCAGCGTTTCAGGGCTCTACGAGCAGTACTTC.

This chain connects TRBV5-5 to TRBJ2-6; D uncertain. The V gene's germline CDR1 is SGHKS and CDR2 YYEKEE (reference sequence). The V end was cut by 3 bases, the J end by 0 bases, with 7 bases between. This CDR3 spans 15 amino acids. The CDR3 DNA reads TGTGCCAGCAGCTCCCACTTCTCTGGGGCCAACGTCCTGACTTTC. Amino acid sequence: CASSSHFSGANVLTF.

This chain connects TRBV6-5 to TRBJ1-1; possible D gene TRBD1, 6 bases. Trimming stripped 2 bases from V and 8 bases from J, with 12 bases between. Germline-derived CDR1 and CDR2 are MNHEY and SVGAGI. There are 13 residues in the CDR3. In DNA form, the CDR3 reads TGTGCCAGCAGTTACGTGGCAGGGGCAGAAGCTTTCTTT. Residues: CASSYVAGAEAFF.

This chain joins TRBV25-1 and TRBJ2-1; the D gene is possibly TRBD2 (6 bases). Germline V CDR1 and CDR2: MGHDK, SYGVNS. This CDR3 comprises 16 residues. The V and J ends lost 1 base and 1 base respectively, with 11 bases between them. The CDR3 reads CASSEFGSGSYNEQFF. The CDR3 DNA sequence: TGTGCCAGCAGTGAATTTGGTAGCGGTTCCTACAATGAGCAGTTCTTC.

The genes are TRBV5-1 and TRBJ2-2; D is unclear. Germline loops: CDR1 SGHRS, CDR2 YFSETQ. Trimming cost V 1 base and J 4 bases, with 5 bases left between them. This CDR3 is 13 amino acids long. For the CDR3, the DNA is TGCGCCAGCAGCTTGTCGGGCACCGGGGAGCTGTTTTTT. This encodes CASSLSGTGELFF.

The genes are TRBV3-1 (or the pseudogene TRBV3-2) and TRBJ2-7; 7 bases align to TRBD1. This CDR3 is built from 16 residues. The J segment lost 2 bases and the V segment lost 0 bases, leaving 7 bases of the junction unmatched. CDR1 and CDR2 (germline): LGHDT, YNNKEL (reference sequence). The CDR3: CASSQDPGQVTYEQYF. The CDR3 coding sequence is TGTGCCAGCAGCCAAGACCCAGGACAGGTGACCTACGAGCAGTACTTC.

The chain links TRBV7-9 to TRBJ2-2; possible D gene TRBD2, 6 bases. Trimming removed 2 bases at V and 2 bases at J, with 12 bases between. The CDR3 loop spans 16 amino acids. Germline lookup yields CDR1 SEHNR and CDR2 FQNEAQ (reference sequence). The CDR3, as DNA: TGTGCCAGCAGCTTACGGCTAGCGACAAACACCGGGGAGCTGTTTTTT. Amino acid sequence: CASSLRLATNTGELFF.

This clone occurred once. The genes are TRBV4-3 and TRBJ2-1, with 10 bases matching TRBD2. Germline V lookup: CDR1 LGHNA, CDR2 YSLEER. The V and J ends lost 3 bases and 8 bases, in that order; junction bases with no gene match: 10. The CDR3 spans 16 residues. CDR3 amino acids: CASSQGALAGPYEQFF. CDR3 DNA: TGCGCCAGCAGCCAGGGGGCACTAGCGGGACCCTATGAGCAGTTCTTC.

This sequence joins TRBV7-2 and TRBJ1-1; 8 positions match TRBD1. This CDR3 spans 15 amino acids. Germline CDR1 reads SGHTA; CDR2 reads FQGNSA. With V trimmed by 2 bases and J by 2 bases, 4 bases remained unmatched. For the CDR3, the DNA is TGTGCCAGCAGCTTACAGGGGGCAGTTAACACTGAAGCTTTCTTT. Translating gives CASSLQGAVNTEAFF. The full variable domain, completed using reference TRBV7-2 and TRBJ1-1, is GAGVSQSPSNKVTEKGKDVELRCDPISGHTALYWYRQSLGQGLEFLIYFQGNSAPDKSGLPSDRFSAERTGGSVSTLTIQRTQQEDSAVYLCASSLQGAVNTEAFFGQGTRLTVV.

CDR3 DNA sequence: TGTGCCAGCAGTTTTGGGGAGACCTATGGCTACACCTTC. Amino acid sequence: CASSFGETYGYTF. The chain uses TRBV12-3 or TRBV12-4 and TRBJ1-2; D remains ambiguous. The CDR3 consists of 13 residues. The V gene lost 3 bases and the J gene lost 4 bases, with 9 bases spanning the gap.

This chain joins TRBV7-2 and TRBJ1-1; D is perhaps TRBD1 (5 bases). CDR1 and CDR2 from the germline V gene are SGHTA and FQGNSA. The CDR3 length is 15 residues. The ends were cut back, 5 bases at V and 1 base at J, with 14 bases in the middle. CDR3 DNA sequence: TGTGCCAGCAGCCCACAGGTTCAGGGGAACACTGAAGCTTTCTTT. Its translation is CASSPQVQGNTEAFF.

J is TRBJ2-7 and V is TRBV11-2; TRBD1 matches at 7 bases. The CDR3 has 15 amino acids. J was trimmed by 5 bases and V by 5 bases; bases with no gene match: 12. Per the germline V gene, CDR1 is SGHAT and CDR2 is FQNNGV. CDR3 DNA: TGTGCCAGCAGCCTTCCCCTCTCAGGGGGTAACGAGCAGTACTTC. It encodes CASSLPLSGGNEQYF.

This chain joins TRBV21-1 and TRBJ2-3; no DNA check was done on the table's D call, TRBD2. TRBV21-1 is reported as a pseudogene. The CDR3 has 21 amino acids. CDR3 residues: CASSSPVRTVRREGSTDTQYF. In DNA, the CDR3 is TGTGCCAGCAGCTCACCGGTCAGGACGGTTAGGCGGGAGGGTTCCACAGATACGCAGTATTTT.

As DNA, the CDR3 is TGTGCCAGCAGACCCCAATGGGGGACACCGAACACTGAAGCTTTCTTT. As protein: CASRPQWGTPNTEAFF. This chain uses TRBV21-1 with TRBJ1-1; the table's D call TRBD1 went unverified against the DNA. TRBV21-1 is assigned pseudogene status. This CDR3 spans 16 amino acids.

The rearrangement uses TRBV4-3 and TRBJ2-7; 8 nucleotides match TRBD2. Trimming took 2 bases from V and 1 from J; bases not matched to a gene: 7. This CDR3 is built from 16 residues. Looked up from germline, CDR1 is LGHNA and CDR2 is YSLEER. DNA for the CDR3: TGCGCCAGCAGCCAATCTGCGGGAGGTCCGTCCTACGAGCAGTACTTC. As protein: CASSQSAGGPSYEQYF.

The V call is TRBV5-6, the J call TRBJ1-2; D gene uncertain. In germline, CDR1 is SGHDT, CDR2 YYEEEE. V was clipped by 0 bases and J by 8 bases, with 11 bases between them. The CDR3 runs 13 residues. The CDR3, as DNA: TGTGCCAGCAGCTTGGTGGGAGCCGGGGGCTACACCTTC. Its translation: CASSLVGAGGYTF. Supplemented by reference TRBV5-6 and TRBJ1-2, the full variable domain reads DAGVTQSPTHLIKTRGQQVTLRCSPKSGHDTVSWYQQALGQGPQFIFQYYEEEERQRGNFPDRFSGHQFPNYSSELNVNALLLGDSALYLCASSLVGAGGYTFGSGTRLTVV.

CDR3 DNA: TGTGCCAGTAGTATAGGGGCTAGGTCGGGGGAGACCCAGTACTTC. Amino acid sequence: CASSIGARSGETQYF. The V gene is TRBV19, the J gene TRBJ2-5; perhaps TRBD2 as D (5 bases). V was clipped by 1 base and J by 5 bases, with 14 bases between them. The CDR3 has 15 amino acids. CDR1 and CDR2 (germline): LNHDA, SQIVND (reference sequence).

The V gene is TRBV27, the J gene TRBJ1-2; 7 bases match TRBD1. V trimming: 4 bases; J trimming: 2 bases; junction bases outside the gene matches: 7. In germline, CDR1 is MNHEY, CDR2 SMNVEV (reference sequence). The CDR3 runs 15 residues. CDR3 protein: CASSSLYRGNYGYTF. The CDR3 DNA reads TGTGCCAGCAGTTCCCTCTACAGGGGAAACTATGGCTACACCTTC.